The table lists the clone carrying this T cell receptor (beta chain) with a few counts. Antigen: not known. Unmatched junction bases numbered 8, after V lost 1 base and J lost 6 bases. The germline V gene encodes CDR1 MDHEN and CDR2 SYDVKM. The CDR3 sequence is 16 residues long. These data belong to a study of T cell repertoires in cytomegalovirus infection. Each CDR3 protein is one row after TCRdb ran MiXCR on the reads. The sample yields approximately 770,000 distinct CDR3 sequences, 29% seen once. Study observations and caveats: Identification of carriers of CMV plus the relevant HLA was achieved through cumulative public TCR beta family frequency.

This TCR came from a human donor in good health (CMV status not recorded). Some clones in this sample may be carry-over from other donors' samples. The rearrangement uses TRBV28 and TRBJ1-5; TRBD1 matches at 8 bases. Sequenced material: cultured CD8+ T cells from PBMCs, taken from culture after CMV antigen stimulation. The CDR3 here is CASSLYLTGGGQPQHF. Here the CDR3 DNA reads TGTGCCAGCAGTTTATACCTTACAGGGGGAGGTCAGCCCCAGCATTTT. The whole variable domain, remainder taken from reference TRBV28 and TRBJ1-5, is DVKVTQSSRYLVKRTGEKVFLECVQDMDHENMFWYRQDPGLGLRLIYFSYDVKMKEKGDIPEGYSVSREKKERFSLILESASTNQTSMYLCASSLYLTGGGQPQHFGDGTRLSIL.